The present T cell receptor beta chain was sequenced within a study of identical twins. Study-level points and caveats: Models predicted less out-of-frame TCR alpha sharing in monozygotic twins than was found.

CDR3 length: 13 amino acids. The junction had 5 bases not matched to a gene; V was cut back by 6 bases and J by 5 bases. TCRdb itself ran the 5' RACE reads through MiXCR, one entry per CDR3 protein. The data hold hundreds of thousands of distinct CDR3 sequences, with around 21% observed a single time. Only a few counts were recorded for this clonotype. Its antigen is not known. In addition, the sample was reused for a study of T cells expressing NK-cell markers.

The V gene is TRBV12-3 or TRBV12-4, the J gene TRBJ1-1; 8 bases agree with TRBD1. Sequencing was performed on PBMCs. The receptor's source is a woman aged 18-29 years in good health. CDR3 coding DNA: TGTGCCAGCAGGTACACAGGGGGGACTGAAGCTTTCTTT. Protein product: CASRYTGGTEAFF.